This T cell receptor (beta chain) emerged from a study of shared clonotypes between healthy human individuals. With 3 bases removed from V and 0 bases from J, the gap between germline ends came to 12 bases. Germline CDR1 LGHNA, CDR2 YNFKEQ. The CDR3 length is 16 residues. With ten immunoSEQ deep assay plates, unsorted PBMC DNA underwent sequencing. Produced via immunoSEQ multiplex PCR; TCRdb's table is partial and in-frame only. The profile shows some 450,000 clones, more than 70% of them singletons. Donors were healthy HIV-negative adults without recent acute infections or vaccinations. This sequence was found in a woman in her 40s in good health. Some clones in this sample may be carry-over from other donors' samples. Material for sequencing was PBMCs. The chain employs TRBV4-2 and TRBJ2-1; possible D gene TRBD1, 5 bases. DNA of the CDR3: TGTGCCAGCAGCCAGCAGGGATATAGCTCCTACAATGAGCAGTTCTTC. Protein: CASSQQGYSSYNEQFF.